These 19 T cell receptor beta chains came from one sample sequenced in a study of cytomegalovirus exposure and HLA in healthy donors (dated by TCRdb to between 2016 and 2019). Library generation was performed with the immunoSEQ multiplex PCR assay. As stored in TCRdb, this immuneACCESS dataset retains in-frame rearrangements with V and J assigned. A fraction of the clones does not appear; measured against another copy, unresolved V genes explain less than half of the discrepancy, and the remainder lacks a known reason. The sample contains some 310,000 clones, 88% of them found a single time. The ten largest clonotypes hold approximately 0.96% of the sample. The sample taken for sequencing was PBMCs. Every receptor here comes from a young man in good health and CMV-seronegative.

The chain joins TRBV6-5 to TRBJ1-1; weak D call: TRBD1 (5 bases). Germline CDR1 is MNHEY and CDR2 is SVGAGI. The CDR3 sequence is 16 residues long. V lost 0 bases and J 2 bases, leaving 13 bases between the germline ends. DNA for the CDR3: TGTGCCAGCAGTTACTCGGGGCAACTAGCTAACACTGAAGCTTTCTTT. It specifies CASSYSGQLANTEAFF.

The chain carries TRBV19 and TRBJ1-5; 7 bases line up with TRBD1. The CDR3 has 15 amino acids. Germline trimming cut 5 bases from V and 0 bases from J; bases unmatched to any gene: 4. In germline, CDR1 is LNHDA, CDR2 SQIVND (reference sequence). Here the CDR3 reads CASSSDRASNQPQHF. CDR3 coding DNA: TGTGCCAGTAGTTCAGACAGGGCTAGCAATCAGCCCCAGCATTTT.

The J gene is TRBJ2-4, the V gene TRBV4-1; D perhaps matches TRBD2 (6 bases). V lost 3 bases and J 1 base, leaving 19 bases between the germline ends. CDR1 is MGHRA, CDR2 YSYEKL, per germline. The CDR3 runs to 18 residues. CDR3 coding DNA: TGCGCCAGCAGCCATAGGACTACAGGCCGGGAGGCCAAAAACATTCAGTACTTC. Translating gives CASSHRTTGREAKNIQYF.

The chain is built from TRBV19 and TRBJ1-1; 7 bases are a match to TRBD1. The CDR3 runs to 15 residues. Germline V gene lookup returns CDR1 LNHDA and CDR2 SQIVND (reference sequence). With V trimmed by 1 base and J by 6 bases, 8 bases remained unmatched. The DNA of the CDR3 is TGTGCCAGTAGTATAGGCAAGACAGGGTTCGCTGAAGCTTTCTTT. Translating it yields CASSIGKTGFAEAFF.

Turning to this clone: Other DNA sequences in this specimen translate into the identical CDR3. CDR3: CASSLQGSSNQPQHF. DNA of the CDR3: TGTGCCAGCAGCTTACAGGGTTCGAGCAATCAGCCCCAGCATTTT. The rearrangement links TRBV7-2 to TRBJ1-5, with D maybe TRBD1 (5 bases). V was pared by 2 bases and J by 1 base, with 9 bases between. The germline V gene encodes CDR1 SGHTA and CDR2 FQGNSA. The CDR3 is 15 amino acids.

The chain carries TRBV7-6 and TRBJ1-3; TRBD1 matches at 7 bases. V dropped 1 base and J dropped 2; count of bases not matched to a gene: 2. This CDR3 comprises 15 residues. Per the germline V gene, CDR1 is SGHVS and CDR2 is FNYEAQ. The DNA of the CDR3 is TGTGCCAGCAGCTTAGACAGGGGTCCTGGAAACACCATATATTTT. This sequence encodes CASSLDRGPGNTIYF.

The chain has TRBV19 and TRBJ1-2; 7 bases align to TRBD1. This CDR3 is built from 12 residues. CDR1 LNHDA and CDR2 SQIVND come from the germline V gene (reference sequence). V lost 5 bases, J lost 8 bases, and 5 bases stayed unmatched. Here the CDR3 reads CASSGGQPGYTF. The CDR3 nucleotides read TGTGCCAGTAGTGGGGGACAGCCGGGCTACACCTTC.

The table lists this clone with a count of one. This chain connects TRBV7-9 to TRBJ2-1; 7 bases fit TRBD2. The CDR3 loop spans 14 amino acids. Germline V CDR1 and CDR2: SEHNR, FQNEAQ (reference sequence). V was pared by 5 bases and J by 6 bases, with 7 bases of the junction left unmatched. CDR3 sequence: CASSLSTSPNEQFF. The CDR3 DNA sequence: TGTGCCAGCAGCCTCTCGACTAGCCCCAATGAGCAGTTCTTC.

The CDR3 nucleotides are TGTGCCAGCAGCTTCTCTCGGACCAGGGGGCAAGGTCTAGGGTACGAGCAGTACTTC. Residues: CASSFSRTRGQGLGYEQYF. V usage is TRBV5-6 and J usage is TRBJ2-7, with 8 bases fitting TRBD1. The CDR3 runs 19 residues. Germline CDR1 is SGHDT and CDR2 is YYEEEE. The ends lost 2 bases at V and 4 bases at J; junction bases unmatched: 20.

The rearrangement uses TRBV5-1 and TRBJ2-2, with a possible D match to TRBD1 (6 bases). CDR1 and CDR2 (germline): SGHRS, YFSETQ. The CDR3 runs 16 residues. V was cut by 0 bases and J by 5 bases, with 14 bases left in between. CDR3 amino acids: CASSLERPGETGELFF. The CDR3 bases are TGCGCCAGCAGCTTGGAAAGGCCAGGGGAAACCGGGGAGCTGTTTTTT.

This sequence joins TRBV6-6 and TRBJ1-5; no clear D gene. Deletions cut 0 bases from V and 2 bases from J, with 11 bases between. This CDR3 is 16 amino acids long. The germline V gene has CDR1 MNHNY and CDR2 SVGAGI (reference sequence). The CDR3: CASSYSGGVGNQPQHF. DNA for the CDR3: TGTGCCAGCAGTTACTCGGGCGGGGTAGGCAATCAGCCCCAGCATTTT.

The chain is built from TRBV5-1 and TRBJ2-7, with 10 bases identical to TRBD1. V lost 4 bases to trimming and J lost 6 bases; unmatched junction nucleotides: 13. The germline CDR1 and CDR2 sequences are SGHRS and YFSETQ. CDR3 length: 16 residues. The DNA for the CDR3 is TGCGCCAGCAGCATGGAGGGGGGACAGGGGATCTCCGAGCAGTACTTC. Residues: CASSMEGGQGISEQYF.

This chain links TRBV6-5 with TRBJ1-2; perhaps TRBD1 as D (6 bases). V shed 0 bases and J shed 6 bases, with 14 bases lying between them. Germline lookup yields CDR1 MNHEY and CDR2 SVGAGI. There are 15 residues in the CDR3. This chain's CDR3 is CASSYSMWGRHGYTF. CDR3 nucleotides: TGTGCCAGCAGTTACTCGATGTGGGGGCGACATGGCTACACCTTC.

The chain uses TRBV11-2 and TRBJ2-5, with 8 bases aligning to TRBD2. The V segment lost 7 bases and the J segment 7 bases; nucleotides outside the gene matches: 5. CDR1 SGHAT and CDR2 FQNNGV come from the germline V gene. This CDR3 region has 12 residues. DNA of the CDR3: TGTGCCAGCAAGCGGGGGTTCGCGACCCAGTACTTC. It encodes CASKRGFATQYF.

The chain employs TRBV5-4 and TRBJ2-1; 11 bases map to TRBD2. Trimming at V came to 0 bases and at J to 8 bases, leaving 4 bases not matched to a gene. Germline loops: CDR1 SGHNT, CDR2 YYREEE (reference sequence). The CDR3 is 15 residues long. The CDR3 nucleotides are TGTGCCAGCAGCTTGGGTAGCGGGGGGGCCGATGAGCAGTTCTTC. As protein: CASSLGSGGADEQFF.

The V call is TRBV7-2, the J call TRBJ1-3; tentatively, D is TRBD1 (6 bases). Germline V gene sequence: CDR1 SGHTA, CDR2 FQGNSA. The CDR3 has 15 residues. The ends were cut back, 5 bases at V and 0 bases at J, with 11 bases in the middle. CDR3 in amino acids: CASSPLTGSGNTIYF. CDR3 nucleotides: TGTGCCAGCAGCCCGCTGACAGGCTCTGGAAACACCATATATTTT. Looking up the rest from reference TRBV7-2 and TRBJ1-3 gives the full variable domain: GAGVSQSPSNKVTEKGKDVELRCDPISGHTALYWYRQSLGQGLEFLIYFQGNSAPDKSGLPSDRFSAERTGGSVSTLTIQRTQQEDSAVYLCASSPLTGSGNTIYFGEGSWLTVV.

The CDR3 protein is CASSRTPDGYEQYF. The DNA of the CDR3 is TGCGCCAGCAGCAGGACACCGGATGGCTACGAGCAGTACTTC. The chain joins TRBV5-1 to TRBJ2-7; D may be TRBD1 (5 bases). V lost 4 bases and J lost 3, with 14 bases in between. Germline CDR1 and CDR2: SGHRS and YFSETQ. This CDR3 has 14 residues.

This clone was seen a handful of times. The rearrangement joins TRBV2 to TRBJ1-2; possibly TRBD1 for D (6 bases). Trimming took 6 bases from V and 8 from J, leaving 16 bases between them. The CDR3 consists of 13 residues. In germline, CDR1 is SNHLY, CDR2 FYNNEI. CDR3 protein: CASSTTDRQGYTF. As DNA, the CDR3 is TGTGCCAGCAGCACAACCGACAGGCAAGGCTACACCTTC.

The chain carries TRBV5-4 and TRBJ1-5; 8 bases line up with TRBD1. V shed 1 base, J shed 0 bases, and the junction held 15 bases outside the gene matches. Looked up from germline, CDR1 is SGHNT and CDR2 is YYREEE (reference sequence). This CDR3 has 20 amino acids. CDR3 coding DNA: TGTGCCAGCAGCTTGCCCTCCAGGGGGCAAATTAGTTATAGCAATCAGCCCCAGCATTTT. Translating it yields CASSLPSRGQISYSNQPQHF.